The rows below give T cell receptor beta chains drawn from one sample of a study of blood T cell repertoires in COVID-19. Repertoires were generated with immunoSEQ multiplex PCR, while TCRdb's copy carries only in-frame clones and drops some. Of about 250,000 clones in the sample, more than 80% were seen once. Sequenced material: peripheral blood. All receptors derive from a woman younger than 45 with active or convalescent COVID-19. The CDR3 runs from the conserved cysteine through the conserved F or W. The D gene is left open where the match is weak. Size tells how often a clone was seen (once, few, many) or the class of an expanded clone, and some rows leave it out.

D gene,V gene,J gene,clone size,CDR3 DNA,CDR3 protein
TRBD2,TRBV5-4,TRBJ2-1,NA,TGTGCCAGCAGCTCGGGAGGGGTACCTTACAATGAGCAGTTCTTC,CASSSGGVPYNEQFF
TRBD1,TRBV6-1,TRBJ1-5,once,TGTGCCAGCAGTGAACAGGGGGTGAGGGGCCAGCCCCAGCATTTT,CASSEQGVRGQPQHF
TRBD2,TRBV11-3,TRBJ2-3,NA,TGTGCCAGCAGCCCAACAGCGGGGGTAAATACGCAGTATTTT,CASSPTAGVNTQYF
TRBD1,TRBV4-1,TRBJ1-1,NA,TGCGCCAGCAGCCGGGACGGACAGGCCTACACTGAAGCTTTCTTT,CASSRDGQAYTEAFF
NA,TRBV20-1,TRBJ2-7,NA,TGCAGTATGCTAGGCTACGAGCAGTACTTC,CSMLGYEQYF
TRBD2,TRBV7-2,TRBJ2-1,NA,TGTGCCAGCAGCTTAGTAAGCGGGGGGGCCTCCTACAATGAGCAGTTCTTC,CASSLVSGGASYNEQFF
NA,TRBV3-1/TRBV3-2,TRBJ1-2,NA,TGTGCCAGCAGCCAAGGGGCCGGCTACACCTTC,CASSQGAGYTF
TRBD1,TRBV7-9,TRBJ2-7,NA,TGTGCCAGCAGCCCGCGGGGACAGGGGACCGTCAAGCAGTACTTC,CASSPRGQGTVKQYF
NA,TRBV19,TRBJ1-5,NA,TGTGCCTCCCAATCACGGACCTTGGAGGATCAGCCCCAGCATTTT,CASQSRTLEDQPQHF
TRBD1,TRBV24-1,TRBJ2-4,NA,TGTGCCACCCCGCCGCAGGGACAGGCCATCCACGTAGCCAAAAACATTCAGTACTTC,CATPPQGQAIHVAKNIQYF
NA,TRBV2,TRBJ2-5,NA,TGTGCCAGCAGCTCCCAAGAGACCCAGTACTTC,CASSSQETQYF